This T cell receptor (beta chain) derives from a study of blood T cell repertoires in COVID-19. For the study at large: Samples representing acute and convalescent COVID-19 were sourced from the United States, Italy and Spain. T cells, B-cell-depleted T cells, or PBMCs provided the cDNA or gDNA that served as material.

V was pared by 3 bases and J by 2 bases, with 11 bases between. CDR3 size: 14 residues. Germline V gives CDR1 KGHSH, CDR2 LQKENI. In the source study's methods: Cell counts per sample came from amplifying reference gene primers. Generated by immunoSEQ multiplex PCR, the TCRdb table keeps only in-frame clones and is missing some. V, J and clone size reflect that table, while D and trimming were determined from the DNA. This sample has under 45,000 clones; approximately 82% occur once, and the top ten carry approximately 45%. Sequenced: peripheral blood. The V gene is TRBV18, the J gene TRBJ2-7; D is possibly TRBD2 (6 bases). The source is a woman older than 75 with active or convalescent COVID-19. CDR3 DNA sequence: TGTGCCAGCTCACCCTCGACTAGTACCTACGAGCAGTACTTC. Its translation: CASSPSTSTYEQYF.